This T cell receptor beta chain was obtained from a study of CD8 T cells in ankylosing spondylitis. V was pared by 0 bases and J by 9 bases, with 18 bases between. CDR1 is LGHNA, CDR2 YSLEER, per germline. This CDR3 is built from 16 residues. Library preparation for TCR beta used quantitative 5'-RACE with molecular barcodes. TCRdb reprocessed the 5' RACE reads with MiXCR, giving one entry per CDR3 protein. This table holds hundreds of thousands of distinct CDR3 sequences, roughly 15% found once. Whole-study results and caveats: Matched ankylosing spondylitis synovial fluid reportedly contained a significantly enriched population of disease-linked clones. Earlier reports found some motif variants in synovial fluid and blood in reactive arthritis. A motif of 7 to 9 highly homologous TCR beta variants was seen as apparently characteristic of ankylosing spondylitis blood. Disease-linked clones, CD8+, were relatively rare in peripheral blood.

In the case of this clonotype: Its antigen is not identified.

Sequencing input: blood, either unsorted or a sorted T cell fraction (not recorded which). The receptor was derived from a male donor with ankylosing spondylitis. The chain has TRBV4-3 and TRBJ2-1; D is possibly TRBD1 or TRBD2 (7 bases each). CDR3 amino acids: CASSQDAGGRASEQFF. As DNA, the CDR3 is TGCGCCAGCAGCCAAGATGCAGGGGGGAGGGCCAGTGAGCAGTTCTTC.